Included here is one TCR beta chain sequence, with context. This clone was counted between two and nine times. This clone's antigen is unknown. The input lacks base qualities; no much larger clone sits a single base away. The time point label for this specimen denotes: cycle 2 day 1 (C2D1) of nivolumab. Every trial patient had relapsed following autologous stem cell transplantation, and prior brentuximab vedotin exposure was what differed among cohorts A, B and C. The trial cohort comprised around 60 patients with relapsed/refractory classical Hodgkin lymphoma whose best overall responses were complete response, partial response or progressive disease. In the multi-cohort phase II CheckMate 205 trial, trial patients received single-agent nivolumab. An independent review committee assessed best overall response by applying the 2007 International Working Group response criteria. PBMCs from the trial were collected at three points: immediately before nivolumab initiation (C1D1), and during therapy at cycle 2 day 1 and cycle 4 day 1. Peripheral blood was collected in 8 mL Vacutainer Cell Preparation Tubes, from which PBMCs were isolated by centrifugation and then cryopreserved.

These data belong to a study of PD-1 blockade in classical Hodgkin lymphoma (TCRdb year 2020). Study-level background: Nivolumab dosing was 3 mg/kg intravenously every 2 weeks, continuing until either disease progression or unacceptable toxicity. The study used CyTOF and TCR beta sequencing to define a peripheral blood immune signature of response to PD-1 blockade in classical Hodgkin lymphoma.

Cut back by 4 bases and 3 bases, the V and J ends lie 10 bases apart. Taken from the germline V gene (reference sequence), the CDR1 and CDR2 loops are GTSNPN and SVGIG. The CDR3 measures 13 amino acids from cysteine to phenylalanine. The retained sequence is limited to the CDR3, 39 bases, with the frame set at the first base. The Qiagen DNeasy kit was used to extract genomic DNA both from unsorted PBMCs and from the negatively selected CD4+ and CD8+ fractions. Amplification of TCR beta CDR3 regions was done by immunoSEQ multiplex PCR with primers that anneal to V and J segments. A synthetic immune receptor repertoire was used to minimize amplification bias, and any remaining bias was removed computationally after sequencing. The authors' analysis ran thus. Custom Python scripts were used to quantify repertoire diversity as the Shannon entropy index. Unsorted, CD4+ and CD8+ repertoires were analyzed separately, except in combined analyses where CD4+ and CD8+ sequences were merged in silico. Clonal expansion was defined as at least a 2-fold frequency increase after treatment relative to C1D1, with a pseudocount of 0.5 for undetected baseline clones. Clones with 0 or 1 copy at C1D1 were defined as singleton clones, while clones with 2 or more copies were defined as non-singleton clones. Clones expanded in unsorted samples were assigned a CD4+, CD8+ or unknown annotation through matching of protein sequences in sorted samples from the same patient. Diversity changes from C1D1 to C4D1 were tested in paired samples using Wilcoxon tests. The immuneACCESS repertoire file appears here via TCRdb, limited to in-frame rearrangements. These files lack a portion of the clones; in checked studies, under half of the deficit traces to unresolved V genes, and the cause of the others is not known. The D gene and trimming were derived from the DNA, and the V and J assignments and clone size from that table. This sample is represented by over 60,000 clones; about two thirds of them were singletons. Of the sample, 9% to 10% falls within the top ten clones.

Study-level results and caveats: By C4D1, a significant rise was seen in CD4+ TCR diversity but not in CD8+ TCR diversity (p=0.0027 vs p=0.16), and the rise was most apparent among complete responders (p=0.02). Lower diversity was seen in patients whose nivolumab began less than 1 year after ASCT, and these patients were left out of later analyses so that immune reconstitution would not confound the results. Among trial patients, those achieving complete response had baseline diversity similar to that of newly diagnosed patients, while diversity was significantly lower in partial responders and progressors. Baseline TCR diversity was reported to be lower in newly diagnosed patients than in healthy donors and to be lower still in relapsed/refractory patients. The study was limited to a single clinical trial cohort, and causes of repertoire differences, possibly disease activity or prior therapy, remained undefined.

Sequenced here: peripheral blood mononuclear cells (PBMCs), sampled before the second cycle of nivolumab. The chain joins TRBV30 to TRBJ2-4, and the D gene may be TRBD1, 5 bases matching. The TCR comes from a human donor with classical Hodgkin lymphoma. The CDR3 region reads CAWTGDSKNIQYF. The DNA is TGTGCCTGGACCGGAGACAGCAAAAACATTCAGTACTTC.